These 19 T cell receptor beta chains originate from one sample sequenced in a study of T cell repertoires in aging, cancer and after chemotherapy. Rearranged V-D-J TRB sequences were amplified with a mixed TRB-A/B primer pool. Each CDR3 protein gets one entry after TCRdb re-called the multiplex PCR reads with MiXCR. The sample carries around 2,800 distinct CDR3 sequences, 30% recorded once. Peripheral blood genomic DNA, not sorted cells or RNA, was the template. Source material: blood. These receptors were obtained from a human donor with a solid tumor.

With regard to this clonotype: A read error is possible here, since a much larger clone lies one base away. The chain uses TRBV6-5 and TRBJ1-1, with 8 bases aligning to TRBD1. CDR3 length: 12 amino acids. The germline V gene encodes CDR1 MNHEY and CDR2 SVGAGI. The V and J ends lost 9 bases and 4 bases, in that order; junction bases with no gene match: 4. The CDR3: CARMTGVTEAFF. DNA for the CDR3: TGTGCCAGGATGACAGGGGTCACTGAAGCTTTCTTT.

This clonotype was counted only a few times. The chain links TRBV19 to TRBJ1-1, with unresolved D. V lost 7 bases to trimming and J lost 1 base, with 10 bases between them. Germline values: CDR1 LNHDA, CDR2 SQIVND (reference sequence). This CDR3 has 13 residues. The chain's CDR3 is CASTRHSNTEAFF. The CDR3 DNA reads TGTGCCAGTACGAGACACTCGAACACTGAAGCTTTCTTT.

The chain uses TRBV6-6 and TRBJ2-3, with TRBD2 matching over 7 bases. J was trimmed by 2 bases and V by 0 bases; bases with no gene match: 2. The CDR3 has 15 amino acids. Germline V gene data show CDR1 as MNHNY and CDR2 as SVGAGI (reference sequence). In nucleotides, the CDR3 is TGTGCCAGCAGTTACTCCGGGGGGAACACAGATACGCAGTATTTT. It yields the protein CASSYSGGNTDTQYF.

The chain is built from TRBV20-1 and TRBJ2-2, with a tentative D call TRBD2 (6 bases). Germline CDR1 reads DFQATT; CDR2 reads SNEGSKA (reference sequence). V lost 0 bases and J 4 bases, leaving 12 bases between the germline ends. This CDR3 region has 15 residues. This CDR3 reads CSARDAGRGTGELFF. In DNA, the CDR3 is TGCAGTGCTAGAGATGCGGGAAGGGGCACCGGGGAGCTGTTTTTT.

By its share, this clonotype is large. V usage is TRBV6-5 and J usage is TRBJ1-3, with 10 nucleotides matching TRBD1. The CDR3 totals 15 residues. Per germline, CDR1 MNHEY and CDR2 SVGAGI. V shed 2 bases, J shed 4 bases, and the junction held 2 bases outside the gene matches. CDR3 loop: CASSYGTGVGNTIYF. The CDR3 nucleotides read TGTGCCAGCAGTTACGGGACAGGGGTCGGAAACACCATATATTTT.

This clonotype has more than one count but fewer than ten. The chain employs TRBV7-2 and TRBJ2-1, with TRBD2 matching over 13 bases. CDR1 is SGHTA, CDR2 FQGNSA, per germline. V dropped 6 bases and J dropped 9; count of bases not matched to a gene: 8. This CDR3 has 15 amino acids. The CDR3 DNA reads as TGTGCCAGCAGACTAGCGGGAGGGAGTAGTAGTGAGCAGTTCTTC. Protein product: CASRLAGGSSSEQFF.

The V gene is TRBV5-1, the J gene TRBJ2-7, with 9 bases fitting TRBD1. Germline V gene sequence: CDR1 SGHRS, CDR2 YFSETQ. CDR3 length: 15 amino acids. Germline trimming cut 0 bases from V and 4 bases from J; bases unmatched to any gene: 5. The CDR3 reads CASSLAGDREYEQYF. The DNA for the CDR3 is TGCGCCAGCAGCTTGGCCGGGGACAGGGAGTACGAGCAGTACTTC.

The chain has TRBV20-1 and TRBJ2-3; 10 positions match TRBD2. The V gene's germline CDR1 is DFQATT and CDR2 SNEGSKA (reference sequence). Trimming removed 5 bases from V and 3 bases from J; junction bases left unmatched: 20. The CDR3 runs to 19 residues. CDR3 nucleotides: TGCAGTGCTCCTAGCGACGTAGCGGGAGGTGTTTTAGTTACAGATACGCAGTATTTT. Amino acids: CSAPSDVAGGVLVTDTQYF.

This clonotype has just a few counts. The CDR3, as DNA: TGCAGTGCTACGGCGGGACGCACAGATACGCAGTATTTT. Its protein is CSATAGRTDTQYF. The rearrangement uses TRBV20-1 and TRBJ2-3, with D possibly being TRBD2 (6 bases). V was shortened by 4 bases and J by 1 base, with 9 bases between the two germline ends. The CDR3 consists of 13 residues. CDR1 and CDR2 from the germline V gene are DFQATT and SNEGSKA (reference sequence).

Comments on this clonotype: With a much larger clone just one base away, this may be a read error. This rearrangement joins TRBV7-6 to TRBJ1-2; possible D gene TRBD1, 6 bases. The germline CDR1 and CDR2 sequences are SGHVS and FNYEAQ. Trimming cost V 1 base and J 10 bases, with 13 bases left between them. The CDR3 is made up of 13 amino acids. CDR3 sequence (DNA): TGTGCCAGCAGCTTAGGGGGGGCTGGGGACTACACCTTC. Protein product: CASSLGGAGDYTF.

This clonotype is labeled medium-sized. The V gene is TRBV7-2, the J gene TRBJ2-3; no clear D gene. V was clipped by 1 base and J by 0 bases, with 14 bases between them. CDR3 size: 17 residues. Germline V gene data show CDR1 as SGHTA and CDR2 as FQGNSA. CDR3 in amino acids: CASSLVVRPTSTDTQYF. CDR3 nucleotides: TGTGCCAGCAGCTTAGTCGTTAGACCCACTAGCACAGATACGCAGTATTTT.

V is TRBV5-4 and J is TRBJ1-2; the D is unclear. Per germline, CDR1 SGHNT and CDR2 YYREEE (reference sequence). V was cut by 4 bases and J by 5 bases, with 24 bases left in between. The CDR3 is 17 residues long. The DNA of the CDR3 is TGTGCCAGCAGCGGCTCCAGGCGGTTTAGGATTCGGTATGGCTACACCTTC. Amino acid sequence: CASSGSRRFRIRYGYTF.

This clonotype occurred a few times. This chain joins TRBV6-1 and TRBJ1-3; the D gene is possibly TRBD1 (5 bases). The CDR3 contains 16 residues. With 2 bases removed from V and 0 bases from J, the gap between germline ends came to 11 bases. The V gene's germline CDR1 is MNHNS and CDR2 SASEGT. The CDR3 bases are TGTGCCAGCAGTGAACAGGGACCATACTCTGGAAACACCATATATTTT. Protein sequence: CASSEQGPYSGNTIYF.

This chain connects TRBV7-9 to TRBJ1-1; TRBD1 is a possible D gene (6 bases). The CDR3 consists of 16 residues. The V end was cut by 2 bases, the J end by 4 bases, with 17 bases between. Germline V gene sequence: CDR1 SEHNR, CDR2 FQNEAQ (reference sequence). The CDR3 is CASSLSSGVHGTEAFF. The CDR3 bases are TGTGCCAGCAGCTTATCGTCAGGGGTACACGGCACTGAAGCTTTCTTT. The complete variable domain, with remaining parts taken from reference TRBV7-9 and TRBJ1-1, reads DTGVSQNPRHKITKRGQNVTFRCDPISEHNRLYWYRQTLGQGPEFLTYFQNEAQLEKSRLLSDRFSAERPKGSFSTLEIQRTEQGDSAMYLCASSLSSGVHGTEAFFGQGTRLTVV.

This chain uses TRBV5-1 with TRBJ1-1, with 10 bases fitting TRBD1. Germline loops: CDR1 SGHRS, CDR2 YFSETQ. Trimming at V came to 2 bases and at J to 4 bases, leaving 8 bases not matched to a gene. The CDR3 spans 16 residues. The CDR3 DNA is TGCGCCAGCAGCTTAGGACAGGGGGGGCCTAGCACTGAAGCTTTCTTT. It encodes CASSLGQGGPSTEAFF.

To note about this clonotype: Possible read error: a much larger clone is one base away. V usage is TRBV27 and J usage is TRBJ1-6; 7 positions match TRBD1. Germline-derived CDR1 and CDR2 are MNHEY and SMNVEV (reference sequence). The CDR3 has 12 residues. The V and J ends lost 0 bases and 19 bases, in that order; junction bases with no gene match: 6. The CDR3, as DNA: TGTGCCAGCAGTTTATCGGGACAGAGACTTCACTTT. Amino acids: CASSLSGQRLHF.

DNA for the CDR3: TGTGCCAGCAGTTTGACTTCTGAAAAACTGTTTTTT. Protein: CASSLTSEKLFF. V and J are TRBV12-3 or TRBV12-4 and TRBJ1-4; no definite D call. The V and J ends lost 3 bases and 7 bases respectively, with 6 bases between them. The CDR3 spans 12 residues.

This clonotype has just a few counts. The CDR3 region is CSVPGRTGTSGRVGGTDTQYF. CDR3 in DNA: TGCAGCGTTCCGGGACGGACCGGGACTAGCGGGAGGGTAGGGGGCACAGATACGCAGTATTTT. The chain recombines TRBV29-1 with TRBJ2-3, with 16 bases fitting TRBD2. This CDR3 region has 21 residues. V was pared by 5 bases and J by 1 base, with 18 bases of the junction left unmatched. Germline CDR1 is SQVTM and CDR2 is ANQGSEA.

The chain carries TRBV5-1 and TRBJ2-1; D is unresolved. CDR1 is SGHRS, CDR2 YFSETQ, per germline. The CDR3 is 13 amino acids. Trimming took 2 bases from V and 5 from J, leaving 8 bases between them. The CDR3 DNA reads TGCGCCAGCAGCTTAGGCACTAACAATGAGCAGTTCTTC. The encoded protein is CASSLGTNNEQFF.